Listed below are T cell receptor beta chains from one sample, sequenced in a study of shared clonotypes between healthy human individuals. Sequencing used immunoSEQ multiplex PCR; TCRdb keeps in-frame clones, though not all of them. The sample shows some 800,000 clones, 80% to 95% of them seen only once. Sequencing was performed on naive CD8+ T cells sorted from blood. These receptor sequences come from a man aged 30 to 45 in good health. Both conserved end residues are part of each CDR3. The order of the fields is V gene, D gene, J gene, clone size, CDR3 DNA, CDR3 protein. The D gene is left open where the match is weak. The listing skips clone size in some rows; elsewhere it reads once, few, many or a size class.

TRBV5-1	.	TRBJ1-2	.	TGCGCCAGCAGCTCTTCCCCCGGCGCAGCCTATGGCTACACCTTC	CASSSSPGAAYGYTF
TRBV5-6	.	TRBJ1-1	.	TGTGCCAGCAGCCCGGACGGGGGGATAAAGACTGAAGCTTTCTTT	CASSPDGGIKTEAFF
TRBV5-4	.	TRBJ1-1	.	TGTGCCAGCAGCCCCCCGGACAGGAACACTGAAGCTTTCTTT	CASSPPDRNTEAFF
TRBV27	.	TRBJ2-3	.	TGTGCCAGCAGTCAAAGGACAGATACGCAGTATTTT	CASSQRTDTQYF
TRBV7-9	.	TRBJ1-5	.	TGTGCCAGCAGCTTTGGAGTGCCAGGAAGCAATCAGCCCCAGCATTTT	CASSFGVPGSNQPQHF
TRBV7-8	.	TRBJ1-3	.	TGTGCCAGCAGCTTAGGCCGACAGTACTCTGGAAACACCATATATTTT	CASSLGRQYSGNTIYF
TRBV11-2	.	TRBJ2-3	.	TGTGCCAGCAGATTTCTCTTCTCAGATACGCAGTATTTT	CASRFLFSDTQYF
TRBV29-1	TRBD1	TRBJ1-2	.	TGCAGCGTTCGGGACAGAACAGGGAACTATGGCTACACCTTC	CSVRDRTGNYGYTF
TRBV18	.	TRBJ2-7	.	TGTGCCAGCTCAGACGGAACACTTGAGTCCTACGAGCAGTACTTC	CASSDGTLESYEQYF
TRBV4-1	TRBD2	TRBJ2-2	.	TGCGCCAGCAGCCAAGAGGCTAGCGGGAGTCTTAACACCGGGGAGCTGTTTTTT	CASSQEASGSLNTGELFF
TRBV10-3	TRBD1	TRBJ1-1	.	TGTGCCATCACCCCTTTAGGGGACAGAGGCGGGAACACTGAAGCTTTCTTT	CAITPLGDRGGNTEAFF
TRBV10-3	TRBD1	TRBJ2-7	.	TGTGCCATCAGAGCGCAGGGGGCGGTCGGGGGAGAGCAGTACTTC	CAIRAQGAVGGEQYF
TRBV27	TRBD2	TRBJ2-1	.	TGTGCCAGCAGTTTAGCGGGAGAGCCCTACAATGAGCAGTTCTTC	CASSLAGEPYNEQFF
TRBV27	.	TRBJ1-2	.	TGTGCCAGCAGTTCCTACAGGGATGGCTACACCTTC	CASSSYRDGYTF
TRBV29-1	.	TRBJ2-2	few	TGCAGCGCCAAGGATCCTAACACCGGGGAGCTGTTTTTT	CSAKDPNTGELFF
TRBV9	.	TRBJ2-7	.	TGTGCCAGCAGCCCCCGAAAAGAGCGTGACTACGAGCAGTACTTC	CASSPRKERDYEQYF
TRBV11-2	.	TRBJ2-1	.	TGTGCCAGCAGCTTGGTATACAATGAGCAGTTCTTC	CASSLVYNEQFF
TRBV7-8	.	TRBJ2-1	once	TGTGCCAGCAGCCCTGATTTGAGGTACAATGAGCAGTTCTTC	CASSPDLRYNEQFF
TRBV7-9	.	TRBJ1-5	.	TGTGCCAGCAGCTTGGGAGGAGCGCCCCAGCATTTT	CASSLGGAPQHF
TRBV27	.	TRBJ2-7	few	TGTGCCAGCAGTCAGACGGGAGAGCAGTACTTC	CASSQTGEQYF
TRBV5-1	.	TRBJ1-4	.	TGCGCCAGCAGCTTGGCCGAGGCAGGGAGTAATGAAAAACTGTTTTTT	CASSLAEAGSNEKLFF
TRBV28	.	TRBJ2-5	.	TGTGCCAGCAGTCCGTTGGGCCAAGAGACCCAGTACTTC	CASSPLGQETQYF
TRBV5-6	.	TRBJ2-3	.	TGTGCCAGCAGCTTCCCCCCAAGCGGTACTTCGACAGATACGCAGTATTTT	CASSFPPSGTSTDTQYF
TRBV4-1	TRBD2	TRBJ2-1	.	TGCGCCAGCAGCCTTCAATCGCTAGCGGGAGGAAGTCGCTCCTACAATGAGCAGTTCTTC	CASSLQSLAGGSRSYNEQFF
TRBV27	.	TRBJ2-1	.	TGTGCCAGCAGTTTCCCAAACAATGAGCAGTTCTTC	CASSFPNNEQFF
TRBV4-1	TRBD2	TRBJ2-3	.	TGCGCCAGCAGCCAAGACGCTAGCGGGAGTGCAGATACGCAGTATTTT	CASSQDASGSADTQYF
TRBV10-2	.	TRBJ1-2	.	TGCGCCAGCACTAAGGACAGAATCTATGGCTACACCTTC	CASTKDRIYGYTF
TRBV28	.	TRBJ2-5	.	TGTGCCAGCAGTTCGGACATTCAAGAGACCCAGTACTTC	CASSSDIQETQYF
TRBV9	TRBD2	TRBJ2-7	.	TGTGCCAGCAGCGTAGGGACTAGCGGCTTCTACGAGCAGTACTTC	CASSVGTSGFYEQYF
TRBV6-6	TRBD2	TRBJ2-2	.	TGTGCCAGCAGTTACTCGGGGACTAGGACCACCGGGGAGCTGTTTTTT	CASSYSGTRTTGELFF
TRBV10-3	.	TRBJ2-3	.	TGTGCCATCAGTGAGTCAATTCAGCAGGTTCGCACAGATACGCAGTATTTT	CAISESIQQVRTDTQYF
TRBV20-1	.	TRBJ2-5	.	TGCAGTGATCAGGAGACCCAGTACTTC	CSDQETQYF
TRBV4-3	TRBD2	TRBJ2-7	few	TGCGCCAGCAGCCAAGATTTAGGCGGGAGCCCCTACGAGCAGTACTTC	CASSQDLGGSPYEQYF
TRBV7-9	TRBD1	TRBJ2-1	.	TGTGCCAGCAGGACAGGGGGCGGCTCCTACAATGAGCAGTTCTTC	CASRTGGGSYNEQFF
TRBV9	TRBD2	TRBJ2-3	.	TGTGCCAGCAGCCCCCGACTAGCGGGATTGGTAGATACGCAGTATTTT	CASSPRLAGLVDTQYF
TRBV5-6	.	TRBJ2-7	.	TGTGCCAGCAGCTTGGCCGCAACTCCCTACGAGCAGTACTTC	CASSLAATPYEQYF
TRBV4-3	.	TRBJ1-1	.	TGCGCCAGCAGCCAAGATCGAGGGGACACTGAAGCTTTCTTT	CASSQDRGDTEAFF
TRBV6-1	.	TRBJ2-1	.	TGTGCCAGCAGTGAAGCCGGCAGGGGTGGAGTCCCCTACAATGAGCAGTTCTTC	CASSEAGRGGVPYNEQFF
TRBV25-1	TRBD2	TRBJ2-7	.	TGTGCCAGCAGTATTGGAGCGGGACCCTACGAGCAGTACTTC	CASSIGAGPYEQYF
TRBV19	TRBD2	TRBJ2-1	.	TGTGCCAGTACGGCGGGACTAGCGGGAGTCTTCTTC	CASTAGLAGVFF
TRBV6-1	.	TRBJ2-1	.	TGTGCCATCCGTGATATCTCCTACAATGAGCAGTTCTTC	CAIRDISYNEQFF
TRBV7-9	TRBD1	TRBJ2-1	few	TGTGCCAGCAGCTCCCCAACCGGAGGGACAGGGGGCAATGAGCAGTTCTTC	CASSSPTGGTGGNEQFF
TRBV10-3	TRBD2	TRBJ2-7	.	TGTGCCATCAGTGAGTCTGACCTAGCGGGATACGAGCAGTACTTC	CAISESDLAGYEQYF
TRBV4-1	TRBD1	TRBJ2-1	.	TGCGCCAGCAGCCAGAGGGACAGGGGCTACAATGAGCAGTTCTTC	CASSQRDRGYNEQFF
TRBV7-9	.	TRBJ1-1	.	TGTGCCAGCAGCTTCGGAAACACTGAAGCTTTCTTT	CASSFGNTEAFF
TRBV4-1	.	TRBJ2-1	once	TGCGCCAGCAGCCCGGTAGGGGACTACAATGAGCAGTTCTTC	CASSPVGDYNEQFF
TRBV4-1	.	TRBJ1-1	.	TGCGCCAGCAGCCAGGCAGGTGGTGAAGCTTTCTTT	CASSQAGGEAFF
TRBV5-4	TRBD2	TRBJ2-7	.	TGTGCCAGCAGCCCGGGACTAGCGGGTTCGGAGGAGCAGTACTTC	CASSPGLAGSEEQYF
TRBV27	TRBD1	TRBJ2-3	once	TGTGCCAGCAGTTCACCGCGGACAGGATGGAGCACAGATACGCAGTATTTT	CASSSPRTGWSTDTQYF
TRBV27	TRBD2	TRBJ2-3	.	TGTGCCAGCAGTTTAAGGGACAGGAGCCTAGCGGGGGCAAATACGCAGTATTTT	CASSLRDRSLAGANTQYF